This TCR beta chain was sequenced for a study of blood T cell repertoires in COVID-19. On the study more broadly: The study drew acute and convalescent COVID-19 samples from the United States, Italy and Spain.

TCRdb's table, derived via immunoSEQ multiplex PCR, lists solely in-frame clones and lacks some. The sample includes some 50,000 clones, approximately 82% of them seen just once. V trimming: 6 bases; J trimming: 5 bases; junction bases outside the gene matches: 5. This CDR3 region has 14 residues. Germline CDR1 reads MGHDK; CDR2 reads SYGVNS. The chain is built from TRBV25-1 and TRBJ1-1, with 11 positions matching TRBD1. The source is a woman older than 75 with acute or convalescent COVID-19. Sequencing used peripheral blood. In DNA form, the CDR3 reads TGTGCCAGCAGGGGGGACAGGGGGAAAACTGAAGCTTTCTTT. Its translation is CASRGDRGKTEAFF.